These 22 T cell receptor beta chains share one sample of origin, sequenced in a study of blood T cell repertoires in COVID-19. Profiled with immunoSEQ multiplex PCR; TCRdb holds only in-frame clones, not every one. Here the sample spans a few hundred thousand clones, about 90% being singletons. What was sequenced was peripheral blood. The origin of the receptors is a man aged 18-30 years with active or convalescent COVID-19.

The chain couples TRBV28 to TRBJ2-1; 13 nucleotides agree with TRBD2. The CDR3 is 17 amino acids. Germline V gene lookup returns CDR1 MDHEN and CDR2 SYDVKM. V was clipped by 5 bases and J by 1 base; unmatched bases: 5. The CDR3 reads CASSLGLAGVSYNEQFF. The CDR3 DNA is TGTGCCAGCAGTCTAGGACTAGCGGGAGTTTCCTACAATGAGCAGTTCTTC.

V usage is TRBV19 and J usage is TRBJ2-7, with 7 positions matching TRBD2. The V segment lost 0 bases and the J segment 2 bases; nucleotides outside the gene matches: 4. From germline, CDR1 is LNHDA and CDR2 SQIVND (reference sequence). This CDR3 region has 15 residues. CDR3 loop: CASSIDGGNAYEQYF. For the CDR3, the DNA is TGTGCCAGTAGTATAGACGGGGGGAATGCCTACGAGCAGTACTTC.

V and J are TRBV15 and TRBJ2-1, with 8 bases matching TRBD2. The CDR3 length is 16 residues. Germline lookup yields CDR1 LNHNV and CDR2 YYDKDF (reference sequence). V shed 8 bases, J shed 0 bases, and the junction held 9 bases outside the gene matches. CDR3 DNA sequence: TGTGCCACCTTACCAACTAGCGGACACTCCTACAATGAGCAGTTCTTC. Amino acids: CATLPTSGHSYNEQFF.

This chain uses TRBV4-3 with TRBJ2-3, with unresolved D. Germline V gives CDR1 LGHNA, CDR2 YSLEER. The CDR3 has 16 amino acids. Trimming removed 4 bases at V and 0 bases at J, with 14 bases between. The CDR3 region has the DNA TGCGCCAGCAGCCCTTCAATCAGCGTGAGCACAGATACGCAGTATTTT. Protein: CASSPSISVSTDTQYF.

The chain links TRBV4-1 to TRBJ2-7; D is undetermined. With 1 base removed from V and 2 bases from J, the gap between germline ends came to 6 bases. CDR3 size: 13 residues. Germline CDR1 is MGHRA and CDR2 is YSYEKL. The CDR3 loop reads CASSQVGAYEQYF. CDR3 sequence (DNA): TGCGCCAGCAGCCAAGTGGGCGCCTACGAGCAGTACTTC.

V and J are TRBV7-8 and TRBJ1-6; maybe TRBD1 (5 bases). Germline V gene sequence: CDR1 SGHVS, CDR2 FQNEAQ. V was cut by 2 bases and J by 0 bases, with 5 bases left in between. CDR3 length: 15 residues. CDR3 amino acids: CASSLTGSYNSPLHF. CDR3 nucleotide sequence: TGTGCCAGCAGCTTAACAGGCTCCTATAATTCACCCCTCCACTTT.

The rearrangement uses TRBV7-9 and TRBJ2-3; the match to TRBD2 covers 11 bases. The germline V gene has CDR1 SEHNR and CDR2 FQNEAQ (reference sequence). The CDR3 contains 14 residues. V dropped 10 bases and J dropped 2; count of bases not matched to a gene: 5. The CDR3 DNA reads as TGTGCCATCCTTAGCGGGAGGGCCACAGATACGCAGTATTTT. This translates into CAILSGRATDTQYF.

The CDR3 DNA is TGTGCCAGCAGTGAACTCGGTGGGGGCTGGACAGATACGCAGTATTTT. Translation gives CASSELGGGWTDTQYF. The chain recombines TRBV6-1 with TRBJ2-3; D possibly corresponds to TRBD1 (6 bases). Germline CDR1 MNHNS, CDR2 SASEGT. CDR3 size: 16 residues. V was shortened by 2 bases and J by 3 bases, with 15 bases between the two germline ends.

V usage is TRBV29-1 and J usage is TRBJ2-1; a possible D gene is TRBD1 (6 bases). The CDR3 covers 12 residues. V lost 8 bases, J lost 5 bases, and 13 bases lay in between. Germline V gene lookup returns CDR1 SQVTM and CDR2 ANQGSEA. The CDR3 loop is CSSTGWNNEQFF. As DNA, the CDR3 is TGCAGCTCGACAGGATGGAACAATGAGCAGTTCTTC.

The CDR3 is CASSEQTGNSPLHF. The DNA of the CDR3 is TGTGCCAGCAGTGAACAGACGGGGAATTCACCCCTCCACTTT. The rearrangement uses TRBV2 and TRBJ1-6; no firm D call. The germline V gene has CDR1 SNHLY and CDR2 FYNNEI. CDR3 length equals 14 residues. The V end lost 2 bases, the J end lost 7 bases, and 9 bases lay between the germline ends.

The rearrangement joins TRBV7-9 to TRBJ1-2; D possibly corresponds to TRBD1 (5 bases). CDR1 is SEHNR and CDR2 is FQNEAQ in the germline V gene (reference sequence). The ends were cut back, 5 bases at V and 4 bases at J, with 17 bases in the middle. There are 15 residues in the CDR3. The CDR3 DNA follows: TGTGCCAGCAGCGCAAACCCAGGGTTTAGCTATGGCTACACCTTC. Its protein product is CASSANPGFSYGYTF.

The CDR3, as DNA: TGCAGCGTTGAAGATTTAACTAGCGGGGTTAATGAGCAGTTCTTC. This sequence encodes CSVEDLTSGVNEQFF. The genes are TRBV29-1 and TRBJ2-1; 10 bases line up with TRBD2. The J segment lost 7 bases and the V segment lost 0 bases, leaving 6 bases of the junction unmatched. CDR3 size: 15 residues. Germline CDR1 reads SQVTM; CDR2 reads ANQGSEA.

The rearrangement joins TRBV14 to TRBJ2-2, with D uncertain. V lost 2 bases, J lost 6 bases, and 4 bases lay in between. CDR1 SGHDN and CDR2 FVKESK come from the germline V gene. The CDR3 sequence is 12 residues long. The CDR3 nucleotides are TGTGCCAGCAGCCAATCCGCCGGGGAGCTGTTTTTT. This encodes CASSQSAGELFF. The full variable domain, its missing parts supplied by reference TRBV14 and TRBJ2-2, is EAGVTQFPSHSVIEKGQTVTLRCDPISGHDNLYWYRRVMGKEIKFLLHFVKESKQDESGMPNNRFLAERTGGTYSTLKVQPAELEDSGVYFCASSQSAGELFFGEGSRLTVL.

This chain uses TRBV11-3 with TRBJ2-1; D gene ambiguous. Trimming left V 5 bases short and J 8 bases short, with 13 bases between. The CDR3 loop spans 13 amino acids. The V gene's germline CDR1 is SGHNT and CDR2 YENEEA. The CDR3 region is CASSPLGLDEQFF. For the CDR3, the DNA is TGTGCCAGCAGCCCGCTCGGTTTAGATGAGCAGTTCTTC.

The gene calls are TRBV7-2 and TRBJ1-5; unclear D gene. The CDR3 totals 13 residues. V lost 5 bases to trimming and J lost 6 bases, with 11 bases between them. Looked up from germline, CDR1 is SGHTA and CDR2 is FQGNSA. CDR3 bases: TGTGCCAGCAGCAAGCCAAACCTTCAGCCCCAGCATTTT. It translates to CASSKPNLQPQHF.

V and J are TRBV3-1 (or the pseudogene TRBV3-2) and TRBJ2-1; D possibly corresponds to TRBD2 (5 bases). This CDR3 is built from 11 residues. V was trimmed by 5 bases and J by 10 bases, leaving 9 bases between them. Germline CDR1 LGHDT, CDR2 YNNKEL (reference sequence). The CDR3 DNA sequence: TGTGCCAGCAGCACCGCGGGCGAGCAGTTCTTC. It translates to CASSTAGEQFF.

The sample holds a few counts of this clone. DNA for the CDR3: TGTGCCAGCAGTTTCCTTTCGACAGGGAGGAACACTGAAGCTTTCTTT. This sequence encodes CASSFLSTGRNTEAFF. This chain connects TRBV28 to TRBJ1-1, with 7 bases fitting TRBD1. The ends lost 3 bases at V and 1 base at J; junction bases unmatched: 8. Germline CDR1 reads MDHEN; CDR2 reads SYDVKM. This CDR3 spans 16 amino acids.

The CDR3 nucleotides read TGTGCCAGCAGCAGGACTAGCGGGAGTGGGGCAGATACGCAGTATTTT. Its protein product is CASSRTSGSGADTQYF. The chain joins TRBV5-4 to TRBJ2-3, with TRBD2 matching 13 bases. After removal of 4 bases from V and 4 bases from J, the junction contained 6 bases not matched to a gene. This CDR3 has 16 residues. Germline V gene lookup returns CDR1 SGHNT and CDR2 YYREEE (reference sequence).

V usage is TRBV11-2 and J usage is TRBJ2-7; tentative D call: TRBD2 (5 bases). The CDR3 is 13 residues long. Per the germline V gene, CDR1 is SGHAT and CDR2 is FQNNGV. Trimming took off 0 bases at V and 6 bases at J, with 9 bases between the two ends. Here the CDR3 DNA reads TGTGCCAGCAGCTTAGACGGACTCAGCGAGCAGTACTTC. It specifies CASSLDGLSEQYF.

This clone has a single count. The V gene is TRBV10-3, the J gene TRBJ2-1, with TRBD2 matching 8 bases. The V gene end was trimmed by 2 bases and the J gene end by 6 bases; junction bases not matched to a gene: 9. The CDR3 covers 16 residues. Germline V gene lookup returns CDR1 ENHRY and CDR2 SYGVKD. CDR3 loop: CAISEIGGRRSNEQFF. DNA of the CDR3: TGTGCCATCAGTGAGATTGGCGGGAGGCGGAGCAATGAGCAGTTCTTC.

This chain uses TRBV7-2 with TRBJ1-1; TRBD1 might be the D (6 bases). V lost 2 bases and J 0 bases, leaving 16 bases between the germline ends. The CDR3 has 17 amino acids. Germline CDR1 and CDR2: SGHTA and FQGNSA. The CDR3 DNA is TGTGCCAGCAGCTTATTTAGGGCAGGGGCCATGAACACTGAAGCTTTCTTT. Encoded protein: CASSLFRAGAMNTEAFF.

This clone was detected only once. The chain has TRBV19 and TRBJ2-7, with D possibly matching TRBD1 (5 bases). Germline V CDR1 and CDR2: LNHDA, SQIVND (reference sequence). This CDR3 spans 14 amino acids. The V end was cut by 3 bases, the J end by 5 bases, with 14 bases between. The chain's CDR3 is CASSMPRVCHEQYF. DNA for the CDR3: TGTGCCAGTAGTATGCCCAGGGTCTGCCACGAGCAGTACTTC.